A single sample gave rise to the 14 T cell receptor beta chains below, sequenced in a study of T-cell reconstitution after alpha-beta-depleted transplantation in children (dated by TCRdb to the mid-2010s). Per the publication, the treatment or condition label means: allogeneic hematopoietic cell transplantation with graft depleted of TCRalphabeta T cells and CD19 B cells. Libraries were made using PCR. TCRdb records Illumina HiSeq 2500 as the sequencer. TCR library preparation used molecular barcoding, with unique molecular identifiers applied to normalize quantification of the TCRbeta repertoire. TCRdb's own reprocessing of the public reads used fastp at Q25 and MiXCR and kept productive beta chains. Merged by CDR3 protein, the rows form single entries marked with the most common genes and DNA. Present in this sample are 400,000 to 450,000 distinct CDR3 sequences, roughly 43% of which were seen just once. The ten largest clones take up 27% of the sample.

The material was PBMCs, obtained before TCRalphabeta/CD19-depleted stem cell transplant. Receptor source: a girl aged 2-10 years with aplastic anemia, due to receive a stem cell transplant.

This clonotype occurred many times. J is TRBJ2-5 and V is TRBV10-3, with D uncertain. Trimming cost V 6 bases and J 1 base, with 3 bases left between them. The CDR3 totals 11 residues. Germline CDR1 ENHRY, CDR2 SYGVKD. The CDR3 spells CAISSQETQYF. CDR3 DNA sequence: TGTGCCATCAGCTCCCAAGAGACCCAGTACTTC.

The genes are TRBV30 and TRBJ2-5; D gene ambiguous. Germline V gene sequence: CDR1 GTSNPN, CDR2 SVGIG (reference sequence). Trimming stripped 1 base from V and 7 bases from J, with 4 bases between. The CDR3 length is 10 residues. CDR3 bases: TGTGCCTGGAGTGATCGGACCCAGTACTTC. This encodes CAWSDRTQYF.

This clonotype has more than one count but fewer than ten. The chain is built from TRBV2 and TRBJ2-1; no reliable D call. The CDR3 runs to 11 residues. V was trimmed by 8 bases and J by 4 bases, leaving 6 bases between them. Germline assignment: CDR1 SNHLY and CDR2 FYNNEI. Here the CDR3 DNA reads TGTGCCAGCCTGAGGTACAATGAGCAGTTCTTC. Translated, it gives CASLRYNEQFF.

This clonotype was recorded a few times. The CDR3 region has the DNA TGCAGCGTACTTCGGACAGGGTCCAGCCACACAGATACGCAGTATTTT. Translation gives CSVLRTGSSHTDTQYF. This chain links TRBV29-1 with TRBJ2-3; 8 nucleotides line up with TRBD1. The CDR3 is 16 amino acids. Germline loops: CDR1 SQVTM, CDR2 ANQGSEA. V trimming: 6 bases; J trimming: 2 bases; junction bases outside the gene matches: 13.

This clonotype showed up just a few times. The chain links TRBV11-2 to TRBJ1-1; TRBD1 is a possible D gene (5 bases). V dropped 5 bases and J dropped 4 bases, with 11 bases sitting between them. Germline V gives CDR1 SGHAT, CDR2 FQNNGV. This CDR3 comprises 13 residues. This chain's CDR3 is CASSPGVSTEAFF. The CDR3 bases are TGTGCCAGCAGCCCGGGGGTTTCCACTGAAGCTTTCTTT.

The V gene is TRBV20-1, the J gene TRBJ2-2; D call uncertain. Trimming shortened V by 1 base and J by 1 base, and 7 bases separated the two germline ends. Germline CDR1 DFQATT, CDR2 SNEGSKA (reference sequence). The CDR3 loop spans 14 amino acids. CDR3 loop: CSARGNGNTGELFF. CDR3 DNA sequence: TGCAGTGCTAGAGGCAATGGGAACACCGGGGAGCTGTTTTTT.

The chain uses TRBV20-1 and TRBJ2-1; tentatively, D is TRBD2 (6 bases). Germline CDR1 is DFQATT and CDR2 is SNEGSKA (reference sequence). The length of the CDR3 is 13 residues. V gave up 6 bases and J gave up 0 bases, with 9 bases separating them. The CDR3 DNA is TGCAGTGCGGCGCGGGGCTCCTACAATGAGCAGTTCTTC. Translated, it gives CSAARGSYNEQFF.

The chain uses TRBV20-1 and TRBJ1-1, with 7 bases aligning to TRBD1. The germline CDR1 and CDR2 sequences are DFQATT and SNEGSKA (reference sequence). The CDR3 is made up of 14 amino acids. V trimming: 6 bases; J trimming: 7 bases; junction bases outside the gene matches: 14. The CDR3 loop is CSAHSRGGADEAFF. In DNA, the CDR3 is TGCAGTGCCCATAGCAGGGGGGGCGCAGATGAAGCTTTCTTT.

This clonotype was observed once. The chain couples TRBV20-1 to TRBJ2-7; TRBD2 aligns across 12 bases. V trimming: 6 bases; J trimming: 3 bases; junction bases outside the gene matches: 6. This CDR3 has 14 residues. Germline V gene lookup returns CDR1 DFQATT and CDR2 SNEGSKA (reference sequence). The CDR3 spells CSASKLAGGYEQYF. In nucleotides, the CDR3 is TGCAGTGCCAGCAAACTAGCGGGGGGCTACGAGCAGTACTTC.

This sequence joins TRBV12-3 or TRBV12-4 and TRBJ2-7; D might be TRBD1 (5 bases). The V end lost 5 bases, the J end lost 0 bases, and 8 bases lay between the germline ends. The length of the CDR3 is 13 residues. CDR3 DNA: TGTGCCAGCAGTCGGACAAACTCCTACGAGCAGTACTTC. It specifies CASSRTNSYEQYF.

The rearrangement uses TRBV20-1 and TRBJ2-1; D is perhaps TRBD2 (6 bases). Germline CDR1 reads DFQATT; CDR2 reads SNEGSKA (reference sequence). The CDR3 has 13 residues. CDR3 DNA sequence: TGCGCGCGTGGCGGGACCTCCTACAATGAGCAGTTCTTC. Protein product: CARGGTSYNEQFF.

This chain links TRBV12-3 or TRBV12-4 with TRBJ2-3, with a tentative D call TRBD2 (5 bases). Trimming took 2 bases from V and 6 from J, leaving 9 bases between them. This CDR3 has 13 residues. The DNA for the CDR3 is TGTGCCAGCAGTTTATCGGGGTGGGATACGCAGTATTTT. Translating it yields CASSLSGWDTQYF.

This clonotype appeared a few times. CDR3 in DNA: TGTGCCAGCAGGGGTAGTGGTGATACGCAGTATTTT. Residues: CASRGSGDTQYF. The V and J genes are TRBV6-6 and TRBJ2-3; D remains ambiguous. The CDR3 has 12 residues. With 6 bases removed from V and 6 bases from J, the gap between germline ends came to 10 bases. Germline V gene lookup returns CDR1 MNHNY and CDR2 SVGAGI (reference sequence).

The chain recombines TRBV20-1 with TRBJ1-1; TRBD1 matches at 7 bases. Germline assignment: CDR1 DFQATT and CDR2 SNEGSKA (reference sequence). The J segment lost 9 bases and the V segment lost 3 bases, leaving 10 bases of the junction unmatched. The length of the CDR3 is 13 residues. Here the CDR3 reads CSASGNNRGKAFF. As DNA, the CDR3 is TGCAGTGCTAGCGGAAACAACAGGGGAAAAGCTTTCTTT.